This T cell receptor (beta chain) was observed in a study of blood T cell repertoires in COVID-19. Study-wide background: T cells, B-cell-depleted T cells, or PBMCs provided the cDNA or gDNA that served as material.

This clone has more than one count but fewer than ten. This sample includes further DNA sequences coding for the same CDR3. TCRdb's copy holds only in-frame clones and misses some; the assay was immunoSEQ multiplex PCR. This table has 250,000 or so clones, about four fifths appearing once. This receptor was obtained from a man aged 25 to 40 who had recovered from COVID-19. The sample consisted of peripheral blood.

CDR3 sequence: CASSLRNEQFF. The DNA of the CDR3 is TGTGCCAGCAGTTTACGCAATGAGCAGTTCTTC. The chain employs TRBV28 and TRBJ2-1; D is uncertain. The V end was cut by 2 bases, the J end by 6 bases, with 2 bases between. CDR1 is MDHEN and CDR2 is SYDVKM in the germline V gene. The CDR3 loop spans 11 amino acids.